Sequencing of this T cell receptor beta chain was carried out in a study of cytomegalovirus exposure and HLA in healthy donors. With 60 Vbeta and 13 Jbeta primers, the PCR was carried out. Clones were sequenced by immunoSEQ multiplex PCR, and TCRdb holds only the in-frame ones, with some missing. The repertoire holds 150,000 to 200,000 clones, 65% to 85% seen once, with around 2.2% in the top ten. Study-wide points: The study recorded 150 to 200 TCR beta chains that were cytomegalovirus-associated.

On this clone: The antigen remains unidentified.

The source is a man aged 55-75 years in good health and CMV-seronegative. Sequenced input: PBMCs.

CDR3 sequence (DNA): TGTGCCAGCAGTGGTGACAGGGGGCGTGCAGATACGCAGTATTTT. Amino acid sequence: CASSGDRGRADTQYF. The rearrangement uses TRBV2 and TRBJ2-3, with 10 bases fitting TRBD1. This CDR3 region has 15 residues. The J segment lost 4 bases and the V segment lost 4 bases, leaving 5 bases of the junction unmatched. The germline V gene encodes CDR1 SNHLY and CDR2 FYNNEI.